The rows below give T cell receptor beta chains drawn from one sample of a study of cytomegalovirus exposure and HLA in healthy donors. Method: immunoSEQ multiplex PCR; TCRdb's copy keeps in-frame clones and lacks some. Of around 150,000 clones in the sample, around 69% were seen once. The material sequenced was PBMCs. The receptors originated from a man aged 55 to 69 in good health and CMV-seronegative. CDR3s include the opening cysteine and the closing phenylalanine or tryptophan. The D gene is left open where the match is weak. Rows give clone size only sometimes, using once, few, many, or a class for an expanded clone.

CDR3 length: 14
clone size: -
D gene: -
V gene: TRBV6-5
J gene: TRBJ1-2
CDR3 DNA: TGTGCCAGCAGTGCTACCGGGACAAGATATGGCTACACCTTC
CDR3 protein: CASSATGTRYGYTF

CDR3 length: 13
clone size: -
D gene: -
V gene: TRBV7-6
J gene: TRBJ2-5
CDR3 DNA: TGTGCCAGCAGCTTATGGTCGGAAGAGACCCAGTACTTC
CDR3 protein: CASSLWSEETQYF

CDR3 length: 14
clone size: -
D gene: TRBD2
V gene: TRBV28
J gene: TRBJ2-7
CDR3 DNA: TGTGCCAGCACCCTAGCGGGGGCCCACTACGAGCAGTACTTC
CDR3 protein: CASTLAGAHYEQYF

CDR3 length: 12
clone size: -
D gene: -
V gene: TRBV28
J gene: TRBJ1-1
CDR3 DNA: TGTGCCAGCAGTTTTGGGCGGGCTGAAGCTTTCTTT
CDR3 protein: CASSFGRAEAFF

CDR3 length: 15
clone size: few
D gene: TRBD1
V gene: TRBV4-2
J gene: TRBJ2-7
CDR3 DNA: TGTGCCAGCAGCGCATTCCCGGGACAGCCCTACGAGCAGTACTTC
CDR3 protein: CASSAFPGQPYEQYF

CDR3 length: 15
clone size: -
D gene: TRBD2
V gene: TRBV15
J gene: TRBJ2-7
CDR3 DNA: TGTGCCACCAGCACCTATTCTAGCGGAAACTACGAGCAGTACTTC
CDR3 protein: CATSTYSSGNYEQYF

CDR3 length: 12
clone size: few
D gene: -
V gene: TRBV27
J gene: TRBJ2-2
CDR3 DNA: TGTGCCAGCAGCTCGAACACCGGGGAGCTGTTTTTT
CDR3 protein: CASSSNTGELFF

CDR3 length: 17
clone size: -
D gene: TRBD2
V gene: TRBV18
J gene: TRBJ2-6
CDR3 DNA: TGTGCCAGTTCGACGGGGGGGATCAACTCTGGGGCCAACGTCCTGACTTTC
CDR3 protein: CASSTGGINSGANVLTF

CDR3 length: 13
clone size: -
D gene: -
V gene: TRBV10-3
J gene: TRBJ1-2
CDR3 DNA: TGTGCCATCAGTGATGGGGCAGGTAATGGCTACACCTTC
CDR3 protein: CAISDGAGNGYTF

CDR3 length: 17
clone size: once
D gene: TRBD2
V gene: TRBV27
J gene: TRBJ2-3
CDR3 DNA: TGTGCCAGCAGTGCCGACATCCTAGCGGGGGGGCCAGATACGCAGTATTTT
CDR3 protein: CASSADILAGGPDTQYF

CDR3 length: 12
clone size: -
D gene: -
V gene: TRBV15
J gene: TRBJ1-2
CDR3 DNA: TGTGCCACCGGGCGGGCAGTCATCGGCTACACCTTC
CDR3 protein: CATGRAVIGYTF

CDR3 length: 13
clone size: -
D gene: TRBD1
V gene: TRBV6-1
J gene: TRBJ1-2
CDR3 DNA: TGTGCCAGCAGACCCGGGACAGACTATGGCTACACCTTC
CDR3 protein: CASRPGTDYGYTF

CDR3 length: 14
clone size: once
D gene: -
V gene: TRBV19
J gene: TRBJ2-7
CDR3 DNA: TGTGCCAGTCGGCGGAGGGGCAGGGAACACGAGCAGTACTTC
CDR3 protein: CASRRRGREHEQYF

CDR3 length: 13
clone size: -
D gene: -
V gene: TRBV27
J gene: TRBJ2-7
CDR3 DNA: TGTGCCAGCAGTTTATCGAGGGCTCGGGAGCAGTACTTC
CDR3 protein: CASSLSRAREQYF

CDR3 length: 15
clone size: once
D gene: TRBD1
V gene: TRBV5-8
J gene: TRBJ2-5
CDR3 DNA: TGTGCCAGCAGTCCCGGGACAGGGGGAGTAGAGACCCAGTACTTC
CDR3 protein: CASSPGTGGVETQYF

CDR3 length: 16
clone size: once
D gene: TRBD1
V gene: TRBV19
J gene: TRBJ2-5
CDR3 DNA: TGTGCCAGTAACAACCGTGGGACAGGATTTGCCGAGACCCAGTACTTC
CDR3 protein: CASNNRGTGFAETQYF

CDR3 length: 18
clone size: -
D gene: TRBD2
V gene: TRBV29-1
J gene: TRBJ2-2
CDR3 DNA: TGCAGCGTTACGGGGGGGCGGGGGGGATACTCGAACACCGGGGAGCTGTTTTTT
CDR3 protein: CSVTGGRGGYSNTGELFF

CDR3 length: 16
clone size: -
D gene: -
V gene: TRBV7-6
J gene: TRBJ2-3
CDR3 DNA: TGTGCCAGCAGCTTAGCGGAAGCGGCGGGCACAGATACGCAGTATTTT
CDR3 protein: CASSLAEAAGTDTQYF

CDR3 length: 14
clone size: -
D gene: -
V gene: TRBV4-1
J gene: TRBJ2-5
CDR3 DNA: TGCGCCAGCAGCCAAGAGGGCAGGCAAGAGACCCAGTACTTC
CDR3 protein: CASSQEGRQETQYF

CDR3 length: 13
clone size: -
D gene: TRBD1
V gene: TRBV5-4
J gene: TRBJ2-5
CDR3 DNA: TGTGCCAGCAGTCGGGACAGTCAAGAGACCCAGTACTTC
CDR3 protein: CASSRDSQETQYF

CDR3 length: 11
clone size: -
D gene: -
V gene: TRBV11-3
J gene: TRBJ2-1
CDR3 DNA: TGTGCCAGCAGCCAGGCAAGTGAGCAGTTCTTC
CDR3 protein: CASSQASEQFF

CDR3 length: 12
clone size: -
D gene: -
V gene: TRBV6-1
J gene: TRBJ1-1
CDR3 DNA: TGTGCCAGCAGTAATCCGGGTCTCTCGGCTTTCTTT
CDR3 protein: CASSNPGLSAFF

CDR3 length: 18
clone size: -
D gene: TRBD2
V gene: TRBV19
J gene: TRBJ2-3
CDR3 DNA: TGTGCCAGTAGTATGATTGGCGGGAGGGGGATCGACACAGATACGCAGTATTTT
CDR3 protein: CASSMIGGRGIDTDTQYF

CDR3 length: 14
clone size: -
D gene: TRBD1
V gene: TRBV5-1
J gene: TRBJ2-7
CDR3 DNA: TGCGCCAGCAGCCCGACAGGGGGAAGCTACGAGCAGTACTTC
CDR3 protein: CASSPTGGSYEQYF

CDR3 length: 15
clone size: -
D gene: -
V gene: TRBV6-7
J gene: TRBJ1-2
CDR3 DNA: TGTGCCAGCAGTTATACGGCCAGACACGACTATGGCTACACCTTC
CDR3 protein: CASSYTARHDYGYTF

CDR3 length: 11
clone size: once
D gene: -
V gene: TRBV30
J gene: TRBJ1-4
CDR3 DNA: TGTGCCTGGAGTTATGATGAAAAACTGTTTTTT
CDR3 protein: CAWSYDEKLFF

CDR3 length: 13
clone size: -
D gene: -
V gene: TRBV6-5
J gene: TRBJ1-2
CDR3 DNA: TGTGCCAGCAGTTCAGGCAGGGACTATGGCTACACCTTC
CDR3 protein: CASSSGRDYGYTF

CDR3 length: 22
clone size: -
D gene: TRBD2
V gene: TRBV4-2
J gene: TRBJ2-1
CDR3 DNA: TGTGCCAGCAGCCCGAGAGGGACTAGCGGGAGGGCCGTTCTATATTGCTACAATGAGCAGTTCTTC
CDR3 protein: CASSPRGTSGRAVLYCYNEQFF

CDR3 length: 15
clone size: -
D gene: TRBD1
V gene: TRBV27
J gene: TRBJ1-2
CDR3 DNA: TGTGCCAGCAAGGGGACAGCCTCCCCTCTCTATGGCTACACCTTC
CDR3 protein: CASKGTASPLYGYTF

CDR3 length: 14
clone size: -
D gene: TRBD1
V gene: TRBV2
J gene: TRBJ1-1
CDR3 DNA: TGTGCCAGCACCGAGGACAGGTCCCTTTTCGAGGCTTTCTTT
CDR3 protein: CASTEDRSLFEAFF

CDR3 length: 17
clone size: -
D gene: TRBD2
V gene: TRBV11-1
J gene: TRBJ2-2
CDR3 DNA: TGTGCCAGCAGCTTAAGACGGGGGGGTACGAACACCGGGGAGCTGTTTTTT
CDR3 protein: CASSLRRGGTNTGELFF

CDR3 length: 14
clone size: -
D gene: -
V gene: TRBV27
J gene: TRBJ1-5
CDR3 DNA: TGTGCCAGCAGTTTAACAGGGTTCGGGCAGCCCCAGCATTTT
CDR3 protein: CASSLTGFGQPQHF

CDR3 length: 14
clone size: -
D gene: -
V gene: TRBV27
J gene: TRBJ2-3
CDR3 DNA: TGTGCCAGCAGTTTGATGGAGGGAATAGATACGCAGTATTTT
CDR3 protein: CASSLMEGIDTQYF

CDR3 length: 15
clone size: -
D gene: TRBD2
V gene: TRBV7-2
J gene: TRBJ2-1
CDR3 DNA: TGTGCCAGCAGCTTAGTAGCGGGGGGGCCCCATGAGCAGTTCTTC
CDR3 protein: CASSLVAGGPHEQFF

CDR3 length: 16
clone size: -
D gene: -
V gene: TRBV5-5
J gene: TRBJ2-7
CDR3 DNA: TGTGCCAGCAGCTTGGATGGGGCGGGGAATCCCTACGAGCAGTACTTC
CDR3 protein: CASSLDGAGNPYEQYF